The clone carrying this T cell receptor beta chain was detected once. This sample is drawn from a study of blood T cell repertoires in COVID-19. Study details: The origin of the acute and convalescent COVID-19 samples was the United States, Italy and Spain. T cells, B-cell-depleted T cells, or PBMCs supplied cDNA or gDNA.

Trimming took 4 bases from V and 7 from J; bases not matched to a gene: 7. Looked up from germline, CDR1 is SGHNT and CDR2 is YYREEE (reference sequence). CDR3 length: 15 amino acids. As originally analysed: Reference gene primer amplification yielded estimated nucleated cell counts. The table came from immunoSEQ multiplex PCR; TCRdb's copy has only in-frame clones and leaves some out. V and J calls and clone size come straight from that table; D and trimming were deduced from the DNA. This sample has about 140,000 clones, with about 87% found just once. The TCR comes from a human donor with COVID-19, enrolled during active disease. The donor label of this sample is uncertain. The chain combines TRBV5-4 with TRBJ2-1, with TRBD2 identical over 11 bases. Sequencing input: peripheral blood. The CDR3 loop reads CASSRTSGSGNEQFF. Written as DNA, the CDR3 is TGTGCCAGCAGCCGCACTAGCGGGAGTGGGAATGAGCAGTTCTTC.